This T cell receptor (beta chain) is from a study of CD8+ T cells in alopecia areata. Study overall: The approximately 7-11-week-old female C3H/HeJ mice were given skin taken from approximately 6-13-month-old C3H/HeJ graft donors that had spontaneous alopecia.

Study outcomes and limitations: Scalp sequencing captures resident alphabeta T cells of normal skin too. Clarity of TCR sharing across patients fell short of that in mice, possibly HLA-related. Lesional tissue from the scalp (especially in alopecia totalis/universalis) showed higher clonality than normal scalp.

V lost 3 bases and J lost 4; bases outside the gene matches: 6. Germline values: CDR1 LGHNA, CDR2 YNLKQL (reference sequence). CDR3 length equals 15 residues. About this clone: Its antigen is not known. Gene names follow the mouse nomenclature. The read ends 4 residues before the CDR3 terminus; that terminus is restored from the germline J gene.

As the sequencing template, cDNA was produced by extracting RNA and reverse transcribing it. Some clones are missing from TCRdb's copy, which holds only in-frame ones; the method was immunoSEQ multiplex PCR. This sample comprises 200,000 to 300,000 clones, none seen once only. Combined cutaneous lymph node cells underwent sorting by CD4, CD8alpha, NKG2D, NKG2ACE and additional markers. This chain connects TRBV5 to TRBJ2-1; 7 bases fit TRBD1. The sequence derives from a C3H/HeJ mouse with alopecia areata. The strain bears MHC haplotype H2-k. The sample taken for sequencing was CD4+ T cells sorted from a lymph node. CDR3 DNA, as far as it was read: TGTGCCAGCAGCCACTCCCGGGACAGTTATGCT. Its protein is CASSHSRDSYA. The full CDR3 protein is CASSHSRDSYAEQFF.